These 11 T cell receptor beta chains share one sample of origin, sequenced in a study of T-cell memory formation after mild COVID-19. TCRdb analysed the 5' RACE reads with MiXCR anew, one entry per CDR3 protein. The sample shows about 310,000 distinct CDR3 sequences, approximately 20% of them seen only once. Source material: PBMCs or a T cell subset sorted from them (not recorded which). Every receptor here comes from a young man who had mild COVID-19 (a few samples of this study predate the infection). Cell type and time point are not known.

V is TRBV2 and J is TRBJ2-7, with D possibly being TRBD1 or TRBD2 (5 bases each). The CDR3 loop spans 12 amino acids. Looked up from germline, CDR1 is SNHLY and CDR2 is FYNNEI. V lost 2 bases to trimming and J lost 7 bases, with 9 bases between them. The CDR3 bases are TGTGCCAGCAGTGAAATCGGGGCAGAGCAGTACTTC. As protein: CASSEIGAEQYF. Full variable domain (remainder filled in from reference TRBV2 and TRBJ2-7): EPEVTQTPSHQVTQMGQEVILRCVPISNHLYFYWYRQILGQKVEFLVSFYNNEISEKSEIFDDQFSVERPDGSNFTLKIRSTKLEDSAMYFCASSEIGAEQYFGPGTRLTVT.

This clonotype has just a few counts. The CDR3 DNA reads TGTGCCAGCAGGAAGACTAGCGGGGGCTCTACCTACGAGCAGTACGTC. Translating it yields CASRKTSGGSTYEQYV. The J gene is TRBJ2-7, the V gene TRBV6-1; 12 bases agree with TRBD2. The junction had 8 bases not matched to a gene; V was cut back by 6 bases and J by 2 bases. CDR3 length equals 16 residues. CDR1 and CDR2 (germline): MNHNS, SASEGT.

This clonotype has just a few counts. The chain couples TRBV11-2 to TRBJ2-3; tentative D call: TRBD2 (5 bases). V shed 8 bases and J shed 4 bases, with 16 bases lying between them. Germline V gene data show CDR1 as SGHAT and CDR2 as FQNNGV. This CDR3 is built from 14 residues. CDR3 bases: TGTGCCAGCCAGCCCCTGAGACTACCAGATACGCAGTATTTT. Its translation: CASQPLRLPDTQYF.

This rearrangement joins TRBV7-2 to TRBJ2-5; D not certain. The length of the CDR3 is 14 residues. The germline V gene has CDR1 SGHTA and CDR2 FQGNSA. Trimming stripped 2 bases from V and 2 bases from J, with 9 bases between. The CDR3: CASSLRPSQETQYF. CDR3 in DNA: TGTGCCAGCAGCTTAAGACCGAGTCAAGAGACCCAGTACTTC.

This clonotype was observed a few times. The gene calls are TRBV20-1 and TRBJ1-4; no firm D call. Trimming took 3 bases from V and 2 from J, leaving 13 bases between them. The CDR3 is made up of 15 amino acids. Germline V lookup: CDR1 DFQATT, CDR2 SNEGSKA (reference sequence). Here the CDR3 DNA reads TGCAGTGCTAGTGTCCTTACGCGCACTAATGAAAAACTGTTTTTT. This codes for CSASVLTRTNEKLFF.

The chain links TRBV12-3 or TRBV12-4 to TRBJ1-1, with a tentative D call TRBD1 (5 bases). This CDR3 is built from 11 residues. V shed 3 bases and J shed 11 bases, with 10 bases lying between them. CDR3 DNA: TGTGCCAGCAGTTTGGGGACGCAGGCTTTCTTT. This translates into CASSLGTQAFF.

This chain links TRBV10-3 with TRBJ1-2; the D is unclear. The CDR3 length is 13 residues. The V gene lost 0 bases and the J gene lost 1 base, with 3 bases spanning the gap. CDR1 and CDR2 from the germline V gene are ENHRY and SYGVKD. CDR3 sequence: CAISESVNYGYTF. CDR3 sequence (DNA): TGTGCCATCAGTGAGTCGGTTAACTATGGCTACACCTTC.

The V call is TRBV6-5, the J call TRBJ2-1; TRBD1 matches 7 bases. The CDR3 sequence is 14 residues long. Trimming took 1 base from V and 6 from J; bases not matched to a gene: 3. CDR1 MNHEY and CDR2 SVGAGI come from the germline V gene. As DNA, the CDR3 is TGTGCCAGCAGTTACTGGACAGGTGTCAATGAGCAGTTCTTC. Its protein is CASSYWTGVNEQFF.

J is TRBJ2-7 and V is TRBV12-3 or TRBV12-4, with TRBD2 matching over 7 bases. J gave up 2 bases and V 6 bases, and 7 bases lay outside the gene matches. The CDR3 covers 14 residues. CDR3 loop: CASRPGTNPYEQYF. The CDR3 DNA reads TGTGCCAGCAGACCCGGGACTAACCCCTACGAGCAGTACTTC.

The V and J genes are TRBV3-1 and TRBJ1-1; D is ambiguous. The CDR3 runs 13 residues. V was cut by 5 bases and J by 3 bases, with 10 bases left in between. Germline CDR1 and CDR2: LGHDT and YNNKEL (reference sequence). The CDR3 loop reads CASSYMADTEAFF. Here the CDR3 DNA reads TGTGCCAGCAGCTACATGGCGGACACTGAAGCTTTCTTT. Full variable domain (missing parts from reference TRBV3-1 and TRBJ1-1): DTAVSQTPKYLVTQMGNDKSIKCEQNLGHDTMYWYKQDSKKFLKIMFSYNNKELIINETVPNRFSPKSPDKAHLNLHINSLELGDSAVYFCASSYMADTEAFFGQGTRLTVV.

This clonotype was seen a few times. The chain recombines TRBV7-9 with TRBJ2-7; the D gene is possibly TRBD2 (5 bases). The CDR3 extends over 13 amino acids. Germline V gene lookup returns CDR1 SEHNR and CDR2 FQNEAQ (reference sequence). Deletions cut 6 bases from V and 3 bases from J, with 12 bases between. CDR3 in amino acids: CASRLDENYEQYF. The CDR3, as DNA: TGTGCCAGCAGACTAGACGAAAACTACGAGCAGTACTTC. Drawing the rest from reference TRBV7-9 and TRBJ2-7, the complete variable domain is DTGVSQNPRHKITKRGQNVTFRCDPISEHNRLYWYRQTLGQGPEFLTYFQNEAQLEKSRLLSDRFSAERPKGSFSTLEIQRTEQGDSAMYLCASRLDENYEQYFGPGTRLTVT.